These 2 T cell receptor beta chains share one sample of origin, sequenced in a study of early T cells in non-severe SARS-CoV-2 infection. TCRdb ran MiXCR on the 5' RACE reads and lists one entry per CDR3 protein. The sample yields 35,000 to 50,000 distinct CDR3 sequences, 20% to 25% seen once. The sequences come from whole blood, collected at baseline. The receptor set was obtained from an adult who was a healthcare worker with PCR-confirmed SARS-CoV-2 infection or an uninfected control (not recorded which).

Only a few counts were recorded for this clonotype. This sequence joins TRBV20-1 and TRBJ2-2; possibly TRBD1 for D (5 bases). The CDR3 spans 15 residues. With 5 bases removed from V and 0 bases from J, the gap between germline ends came to 13 bases. Germline assignment: CDR1 DFQATT and CDR2 SNEGSKA (reference sequence). DNA for the CDR3: TGCAGTGCTGTAAGGCGCAGGGCGAACACCGGGGAGCTGTTTTTT. Its translation: CSAVRRRANTGELFF.

The chain combines TRBV6-2 or TRBV6-3 with TRBJ1-2; D possibly corresponds to TRBD1 (5 bases). Germline CDR1 MNHEY, CDR2 SVGEGT. CDR3 length: 14 amino acids. Between the trimmed V and J ends, which lost 8 bases and 4 bases, there was a span of 17 bases. This CDR3 reads CASADQARVYGYTF. DNA for the CDR3: TGTGCCAGCGCAGACCAGGCCAGGGTCTATGGCTACACCTTC.